The 6 T cell receptor beta chains listed next were all sequenced from one sample in a study of cytomegalovirus exposure and HLA in healthy donors. Produced via immunoSEQ multiplex PCR; TCRdb's table is partial and in-frame only. The repertoire holds 200,000 to 250,000 clones, with 65% to 85% as singletons. The specimen sequenced was PBMCs. The receptors come from a woman aged 25-40 years in good health and CMV-seropositive.

The chain is built from TRBV18 and TRBJ2-7, with D perhaps given as TRBD1 or TRBD2 (6 bases each). CDR3 length: 14 residues. The germline CDR1 and CDR2 sequences are KGHSH and LQKENI. V lost 0 bases to trimming and J lost 3 bases, with 9 bases between them. The CDR3 region has the DNA TGTGCCAGCTCACCACCTGAGGGGGGCTACGAGCAGTACTTC. Translating it yields CASSPPEGGYEQYF.

This chain uses TRBV11-2 with TRBJ2-7; 12 bases line up with TRBD1. Germline values: CDR1 SGHAT, CDR2 FQNNGV. V shed 6 bases and J 0 bases; nucleotides not matched to a gene: 12. The CDR3 covers 18 residues. This CDR3 is CASRPGQGAISGSYEQYF. CDR3 DNA sequence: TGTGCCAGCAGACCGGGACAGGGGGCGATTTCGGGCTCCTACGAGCAGTACTTC.

The rearrangement links TRBV5-4 to TRBJ1-4; TRBD1 matches at 7 bases. The CDR3 totals 15 residues. Trimming at V came to 4 bases and at J to 2 bases, leaving 5 bases not matched to a gene. Germline V lookup: CDR1 SGHNT, CDR2 YYREEE (reference sequence). The chain's CDR3 is CASSTRQGTNEKLFF. The DNA of the CDR3 is TGTGCCAGCAGCACGAGACAGGGTACTAATGAAAAACTGTTTTTT.

This rearrangement joins TRBV19 to TRBJ1-2; D is possibly TRBD1 (6 bases). From germline, CDR1 is LNHDA and CDR2 SQIVND (reference sequence). V lost 4 bases and J lost 2, with 11 bases in between. The CDR3 has 14 residues. In DNA, the CDR3 is TGTGCCAGTAGTAGGTGGCAGGGGAACTATGGCTACACCTTC. Its protein product is CASSRWQGNYGYTF.

The genes are TRBV30 and TRBJ1-2; possibly TRBD1 for D (6 bases). V shed 0 bases and J shed 6 bases, with 14 bases lying between them. Germline V gene data show CDR1 as GTSNPN and CDR2 as SVGIG (reference sequence). The CDR3 consists of 14 residues. CDR3 sequence: CAWSVLPGADGYTF. DNA of the CDR3: TGTGCCTGGAGTGTACTCCCGGGGGCGGATGGCTACACCTTC.

This chain connects TRBV29-1 to TRBJ2-3, with 9 bases identical to TRBD2. The CDR3 extends over 14 amino acids. After removal of 2 bases from V and 11 bases from J, the junction contained 11 bases not matched to a gene. Germline V lookup: CDR1 SQVTM, CDR2 ANQGSEA. The CDR3 DNA reads TGCAGCGTTGAATCCCTGACTAGCGGCGGGGGGCAGTATTTT. This gives the protein CSVESLTSGGGQYF.